Included here is one T cell receptor (beta chain) sequence, with context. This clonotype was picked up many times. Its binding antigen is unknown. The sample holds no much larger clone one base away, and base qualities are not on file. The data were taken from a study of identical twins (dated by TCRdb to between 2015 and 2016). Notes on the research overall: The study deep-sequenced TCR alpha and beta repertoires from monozygotic twins, unrelated adults of various ages and cord blood to test whether fetal clonotypes persist. Replicate twin experiments were performed at different times using different library preparation protocols to rule out contamination.

Every donor in the study was a healthy Caucasian. The twin cohort consisted of three pairs of female monozygotic twins, all aged roughly 18 to 29 years. Peripheral blood mononuclear cells were the source from which RNA for the TCR libraries was isolated. The germline V gene supplies CDR1 SGHVS and CDR2 FQNEAQ. CDR3 length: 16 amino acids, cysteine to phenylalanine. Left in the record is the CDR3 DNA by itself, 48 bases read in frame from the first base. The germline V and J ends show losses of 6 bases and 0 bases respectively, and no gene match explains 10 bases of the junction. Results the study describes overall, beyond this receptor: Fewer insertions were carried by abundant cord blood beta clonotypes, a similar but weaker trend appeared in young adult naive repertoires, and no such trend appeared in memory repertoires. Invariant T cells such as MAIT and iNKT could partly confound zero-insertion analyses, although diverse VJ usage argued against such confounding for most clonotypes. Compared with coincidental sharing between unrelated individuals, out-of-frame TCR alpha sequences shared between twins showed an excess of sequences with low generation probability. In beta out-of-frame sequences, excess twin sharing was weaker, because having fewer shared sequences lowered the signal-to-noise ratio. Out-of-frame TCR alpha sharing in monozygotic twins was systematically underestimated by recombination models, whereas sharing between unrelated individuals was in agreement with the recombination models. Because the same donors could not be followed over many years, the conclusions relied on cross-sectional statistical analysis.

Libraries were prepared through 5' RACE. Sequenced using an Illumina HiSeq 2000. A universal primer binding site was added through template switching, and the final cDNA carried a unique molecular identifier so that TCR cDNA molecules could be counted accurately. Specific primers in the conserved constant-segment region were used to synthesize first-strand cDNA for the TCR alpha and beta chains. To control for contamination, each cDNA library was double barcoded with a SMART-Mk sample barcode plus Illumina barcodes. TruSeq adapter sequences, together with Illumina sample barcodes, were added in two successive PCR steps. TCR alpha and beta cDNA libraries were sequenced on the Illumina HiSeq platform with custom primers. The source study handled its data this way. MiGEC processed the raw reads to extract unique molecular identifiers, while MiXCR was used to determine the CDR3 positions. Recombination models were inferred per individual with the repgenHMM and IGoR tools using an EM algorithm. Shared clonotypes were analyzed with the tcR package in R, and sharing was normalized by the product of cloneset sizes. Out-of-frame nonproductive sequences were analyzed to study raw recombination free of thymic and clonal selection effects. Using fastp trimming at Q25 and MiXCR clonotype assembly, TCRdb reanalyzed the public sequencing data and kept in-frame beta chains. Each CDR3 protein gets just one entry, which takes the most common genes and DNA from the rows behind it. The V and J calls, along with clone size, are taken from TCRdb and not from the paper's own processing. This sample lists roughly 630,000 distinct CDR3 sequences; 7% to 7.5% were detected once. Of the sample, 1.5% to 2% is held by the ten largest clones.

The sample was also reused in another study, on yellow fever vaccine responses in identical twins. From that second study: The authors reported that the T cell response to vaccination in identical twins appeared partly convergent and partly personalized. In the study, vaccine-responding T cell clones were precisely tracked in identical twins.

This receptor was taken from a woman aged 18-29 years in good health. The V and J genes are TRBV7-8 and TRBJ2-5, with 7 junctional bases fitting TRBD2. Sequencing was done on a sample of PBMCs. The nucleotide sequence is TGTGCCAGCAGACCAATCACCGGGACTAACCAAGAGACCCAGTACTTC. Its protein product is CASRPITGTNQETQYF.